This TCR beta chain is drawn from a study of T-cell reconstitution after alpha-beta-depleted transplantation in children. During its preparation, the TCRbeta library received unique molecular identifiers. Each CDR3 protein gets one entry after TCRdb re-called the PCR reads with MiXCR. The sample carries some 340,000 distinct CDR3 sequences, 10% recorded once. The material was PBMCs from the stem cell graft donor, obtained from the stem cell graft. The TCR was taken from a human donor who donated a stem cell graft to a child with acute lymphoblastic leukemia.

CDR3 amino acids: CSVRGRAADTQYF. The CDR3 DNA reads TGCAGCGTTCGCGGGAGGGCCGCAGATACGCAGTATTTT. The genes are TRBV29-1 and TRBJ2-3, with 9 nucleotides matching TRBD2. CDR3 length: 13 residues. V gave up 5 bases and J gave up 4 bases; unmatched junction bases: 4. Germline CDR1 and CDR2: SQVTM and ANQGSEA.